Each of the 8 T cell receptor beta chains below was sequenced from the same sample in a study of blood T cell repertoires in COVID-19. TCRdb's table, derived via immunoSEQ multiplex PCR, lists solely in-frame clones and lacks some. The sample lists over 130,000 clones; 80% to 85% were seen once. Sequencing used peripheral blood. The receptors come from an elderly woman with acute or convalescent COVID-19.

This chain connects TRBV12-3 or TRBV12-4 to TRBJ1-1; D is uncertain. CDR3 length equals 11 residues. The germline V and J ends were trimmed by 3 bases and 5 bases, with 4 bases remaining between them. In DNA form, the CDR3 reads TGTGCCAGCAGTTTGGAGACTGAAGCTTTCTTT. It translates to CASSLETEAFF.

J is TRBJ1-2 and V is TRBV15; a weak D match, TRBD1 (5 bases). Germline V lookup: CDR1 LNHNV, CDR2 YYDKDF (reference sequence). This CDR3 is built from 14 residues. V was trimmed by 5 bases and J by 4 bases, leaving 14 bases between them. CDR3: CATSPGGSLYGYTF. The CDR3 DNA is TGTGCCACCAGCCCTGGGGGGTCCCTCTATGGCTACACCTTC.

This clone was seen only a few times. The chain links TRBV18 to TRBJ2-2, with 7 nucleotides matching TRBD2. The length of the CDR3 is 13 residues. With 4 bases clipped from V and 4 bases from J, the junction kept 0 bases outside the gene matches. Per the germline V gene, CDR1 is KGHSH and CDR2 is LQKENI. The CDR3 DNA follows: TGTGCCAGCTCACGACTAGCCACCGGGGAGCTGTTTTTT. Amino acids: CASSRLATGELFF.

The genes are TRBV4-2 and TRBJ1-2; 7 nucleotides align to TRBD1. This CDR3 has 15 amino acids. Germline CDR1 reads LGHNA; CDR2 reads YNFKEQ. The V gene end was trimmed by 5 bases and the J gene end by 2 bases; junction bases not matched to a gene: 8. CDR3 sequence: CASSTTGQQNYGYTF. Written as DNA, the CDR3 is TGTGCCAGCAGCACCACGGGACAGCAGAACTATGGCTACACCTTC.

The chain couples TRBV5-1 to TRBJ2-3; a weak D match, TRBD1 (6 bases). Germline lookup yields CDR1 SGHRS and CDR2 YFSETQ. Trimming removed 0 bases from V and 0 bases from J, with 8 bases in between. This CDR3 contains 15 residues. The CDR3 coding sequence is TGCGCCAGCAGCTTGGTTAGGGGGAGCACAGATACGCAGTATTTT. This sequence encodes CASSLVRGSTDTQYF.

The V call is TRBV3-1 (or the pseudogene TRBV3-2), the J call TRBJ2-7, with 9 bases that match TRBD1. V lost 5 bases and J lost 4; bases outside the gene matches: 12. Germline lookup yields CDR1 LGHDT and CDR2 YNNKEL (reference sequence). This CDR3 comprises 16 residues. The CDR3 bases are TGTGCCAGCAGCTCCACTATGGGGACAGGGTCTTACGAGCAGTACTTC. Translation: CASSSTMGTGSYEQYF.

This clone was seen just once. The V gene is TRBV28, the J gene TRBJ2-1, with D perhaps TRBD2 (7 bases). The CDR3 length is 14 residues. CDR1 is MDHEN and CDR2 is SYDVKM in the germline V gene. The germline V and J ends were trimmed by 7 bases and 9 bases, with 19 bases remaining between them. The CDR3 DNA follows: TGTGCCAGCATGGAGGAGGGGGGGCCCAGTGAGCAGTTCTTC. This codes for CASMEEGGPSEQFF.

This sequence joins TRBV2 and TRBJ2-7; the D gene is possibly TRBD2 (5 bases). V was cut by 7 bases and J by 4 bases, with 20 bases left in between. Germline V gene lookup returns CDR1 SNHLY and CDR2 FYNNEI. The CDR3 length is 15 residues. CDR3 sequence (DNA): TGTGCCAGCAACCCTTTATCATCGACGGGGTACGAGCAGTACTTC. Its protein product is CASNPLSSTGYEQYF.